Listed below are T cell receptor beta chains from one sample, sequenced in a study of blood T cell repertoires in COVID-19. Libraries were prepared by immunoSEQ multiplex PCR; TCRdb keeps only in-frame clonotypes and omits some of them. Of about 120,000 clones in the sample, around four fifths are singletons; the top ten hold over 4.5%. Sequencing was performed on peripheral blood. The receptors originated from a man in his sixties with acute or convalescent COVID-19. The CDR3 runs from the conserved cysteine through the conserved F or W. A D gene is named only where the DNA matches it firmly. Some rows mark clone size as missing; the rest say once, few, many or name a class of expanded clone.

d_call: TRBD1; clone_size: .; v_call: TRBV10-3; j_call: TRBJ1-5; cdr3_aa: CATRTGGSNQPQHF; cdr3_nt: TGTGCCACCCGGACAGGGGGTAGCAATCAGCCCCAGCATTTT
d_call: TRBD1; clone_size: .; v_call: TRBV10-2; j_call: TRBJ1-2; cdr3_aa: CASSSRTGGLEGYTF; cdr3_nt: TGCGCCAGCAGTAGTCGGACAGGGGGGTTGGAGGGCTACACCTTC
d_call: .; clone_size: .; v_call: TRBV11-2; j_call: TRBJ1-1; cdr3_aa: CASSRNPDTEAFF; cdr3_nt: TGTGCCAGCAGCCGAAATCCGGACACTGAAGCTTTCTTT
d_call: TRBD2; clone_size: .; v_call: TRBV6-5; j_call: TRBJ2-7; cdr3_aa: CASSYSASGIYEQYF; cdr3_nt: TGTGCCAGCAGTTACTCGGCTAGCGGGATCTACGAGCAGTACTTC
d_call: TRBD1; clone_size: .; v_call: TRBV2; j_call: TRBJ1-6; cdr3_aa: CASNDRGIWNSPLHF; cdr3_nt: TGTGCCAGCAACGACAGGGGGATATGGAATTCACCCCTCCACTTT
d_call: .; clone_size: .; v_call: TRBV27; j_call: TRBJ2-1; cdr3_aa: CASSLGFKQFF; cdr3_nt: TGTGCCAGCAGTTTGGGCTTTAAACAGTTCTTC
d_call: TRBD1; clone_size: .; v_call: TRBV7-2; j_call: TRBJ2-7; cdr3_aa: CASSTRDRGNEQYF; cdr3_nt: TGTGCCAGCAGCACCCGGGACAGGGGGAACGAGCAGTACTTC
d_call: .; clone_size: .; v_call: TRBV18; j_call: TRBJ2-5; cdr3_aa: CASSPPTSWETQYF; cdr3_nt: TGTGCCAGCTCACCACCGACTAGTTGGGAGACCCAGTACTTC
d_call: .; clone_size: .; v_call: TRBV7-3; j_call: TRBJ2-1; cdr3_aa: CASSLTTSNEQFF; cdr3_nt: TGTGCCAGCAGCCTTACGACTTCCAATGAGCAGTTCTTC
d_call: TRBD2; clone_size: .; v_call: TRBV10-3; j_call: TRBJ2-7; cdr3_aa: CAISPSTSGSLGEQYF; cdr3_nt: TGTGCCATCAGCCCTTCCACTAGCGGGAGTTTAGGCGAGCAGTACTTC
d_call: .; clone_size: few; v_call: TRBV5-5; j_call: TRBJ1-1; cdr3_aa: CASSLTGEAFF; cdr3_nt: TGTGCCAGCAGCTTGACAGGTGAAGCTTTCTTT
d_call: TRBD2; clone_size: .; v_call: TRBV6-6; j_call: TRBJ2-1; cdr3_aa: CASSLRGLAGADEQFF; cdr3_nt: TGTGCCAGCAGTCTTCGTGGATTAGCGGGAGCGGATGAGCAGTTCTTC
d_call: TRBD2; clone_size: .; v_call: TRBV5-4; j_call: TRBJ2-3; cdr3_aa: CASSLGTSEDTQYF; cdr3_nt: TGTGCCAGCAGCCTGGGGACTAGCGAAGATACGCAGTATTTT
d_call: .; clone_size: .; v_call: TRBV11-2; j_call: TRBJ2-7; cdr3_aa: CASRGGLYEQYF; cdr3_nt: TGTGCCAGCAGGGGGGGACTTTACGAGCAGTACTTC
d_call: TRBD1; clone_size: .; v_call: TRBV11-2; j_call: TRBJ2-1; cdr3_aa: CASSWGQGRSEQFF; cdr3_nt: TGTGCCAGCAGCTGGGGACAGGGAAGAAGTGAGCAGTTCTTC